This T cell receptor (beta chain) appears in the sequencing data of a study of T cell responses to AZD1222 COVID-19 vaccine. Turning to the study itself: Combined were second doses at about 4 or about 12 weeks. Study results and caveats: Only after the peak T cell response were repertoires sampled. It was only a handful of AZD1222 recipients who were seropositive at baseline. The donor cohort was predominantly white British with a female majority, and clonal diversity may have been underestimated.

Germline V gene sequence: CDR1 SGHRS, CDR2 YFSETQ. The CDR3 sequence is 15 residues long. V dropped 2 bases and J dropped 1 base, with 12 bases sitting between them. Sequenced by immunoSEQ multiplex PCR; TCRdb stores in-frame clones only, minus some. The sample carries some 100,000 clones, about nine tenths recorded once. Comment on this clone: What it binds is unknown.

The TCR sequence derives from an adult in good health. This chain links TRBV5-1 with TRBJ1-1, with D unresolved. The material was peripheral blood, obtained on day 0 of AZD1222 vaccination. The CDR3 bases are TGCGCCAGCAGCTTATTGGGCCGCGGGAACACTGAAGCTTTCTTT. Protein sequence: CASSLLGRGNTEAFF. Looking up the rest from reference TRBV5-1 and TRBJ1-1 gives the full variable domain: KAGVTQTPRYLIKTRGQQVTLSCSPISGHRSVSWYQQTPGQGLQFLFEYFSETQRNKGNFPGRFSGRQFSNSRSEMNVSTLELGDSALYLCASSLLGRGNTEAFFGQGTRLTVV.